A single sample is the source of the 20 T cell receptor beta chains below, sequenced in a study of PD-L1 blockade in urothelial cancer. Assay: immunoSEQ multiplex PCR; the TCRdb copy retains only in-frame clones and omits some. Of about 84,000 clones listed, around 80% are singletons. The sequencing here drew on PBMCs, taken around atezolizumab (anti-PD-L1) treatment. Source of these receptors: an older man with urothelial cancer.

This clone was seen only a few times. The gene calls are TRBV6-1 and TRBJ2-7; D is ambiguous. V lost 6 bases, J lost 2 bases, and 11 bases lay in between. This CDR3 comprises 13 residues. Per the germline V gene, CDR1 is MNHNS and CDR2 is SASEGT. The CDR3 DNA sequence: TGTGCCAGCAGGATCGGTTATACCTACGAGCAGTACTTC. The encoded protein is CASRIGYTYEQYF.

The CDR3 DNA reads TGTGCCAGCAGCCCCAAGGGCGGGAGGGTTTCGGATACGCAGTATTTT. It is translated as CASSPKGGRVSDTQYF. The chain is built from TRBV7-2 and TRBJ2-3; 9 positions agree with TRBD2. V was pared by 5 bases and J by 6 bases, with 12 bases of the junction left unmatched. This CDR3 comprises 16 residues. In germline, CDR1 is SGHTA, CDR2 FQGNSA.

The chain couples TRBV5-4 to TRBJ2-3, with a weak D call TRBD2 (6 bases). This CDR3 has 15 residues. The V gene lost 3 bases and the J gene lost 2 bases, with 13 bases spanning the gap. Germline CDR1 reads SGHNT; CDR2 reads YYREEE (reference sequence). The CDR3 sequence is CASSSPGLPTDTQYF. CDR3 bases: TGTGCCAGCAGCTCTCCAGGACTACCCACAGATACGCAGTATTTT.

The chain employs TRBV6-1 and TRBJ1-1; D unclear. The CDR3 has 14 residues. V was cut by 5 bases and J by 1 base, with 11 bases left in between. In germline, CDR1 is MNHNS, CDR2 SASEGT. CDR3 coding DNA: TGTGCCAGCAGTAGGGAGGCCAGGAACACTGAAGCTTTCTTT. It yields the protein CASSREARNTEAFF.

The genes are TRBV5-1 and TRBJ2-7, with 7 bases that match TRBD1. V shed 4 bases and J 6 bases; nucleotides not matched to a gene: 10. CDR3 length equals 14 residues. The germline gives CDR1 SGHRS, CDR2 YFSETQ. CDR3 region: CASSRGQSMGEQYF. CDR3 DNA sequence: TGCGCCAGCAGCCGGGGACAGTCCATGGGCGAGCAGTACTTC.

This clone turned up a few times. The chain combines TRBV19 with TRBJ1-5; D uncertain. The germline V gene has CDR1 LNHDA and CDR2 SQIVND (reference sequence). V was pared by 0 bases and J by 0 bases, with 12 bases between. The CDR3 consists of 17 residues. The CDR3 region is CASSIDSISYSNQPQHF. The CDR3 DNA sequence: TGTGCCAGTAGTATAGATTCGATTAGCTATAGCAATCAGCCCCAGCATTTT.

The J gene is TRBJ2-3, the V gene TRBV5-4; D is perhaps TRBD1 (5 bases). CDR3 length equals 11 residues. V was pared by 1 base and J by 8 bases, with 5 bases between. The germline CDR1 and CDR2 sequences are SGHNT and YYREEE (reference sequence). The CDR3 sequence: CASSLRGTQYF. CDR3 DNA: TGTGCCAGCAGCTTGAGGGGTACGCAGTATTTT. Full variable domain (rest looked up from reference TRBV5-4 and TRBJ2-3): ETGVTQSPTHLIKTRGQQVTLRCSSQSGHNTVSWYQQALGQGPQFIFQYYREEENGRGNFPPRFSGLQFPNYSSELNVNALELDDSALYLCASSLRGTQYFGPGTRLTVL.

This clone appeared a single time. The chain has TRBV5-4 and TRBJ2-7; no clear D gene. Looked up from germline, CDR1 is SGHNT and CDR2 is YYREEE (reference sequence). This CDR3 contains 13 residues. Trimming cost V 4 bases and J 7 bases, with 15 bases left between them. The CDR3 sequence is CASSPKANGEQYF. CDR3 DNA: TGTGCCAGCAGCCCGAAGGCTAACGGGGAGCAGTACTTC.

The chain couples TRBV11-2 to TRBJ2-1, with 8 nucleotides matching TRBD2. Germline CDR1 SGHAT, CDR2 FQNNGV. The junction had 10 bases not matched to a gene; V was cut back by 1 base and J by 5 bases. CDR3 length: 17 amino acids. CDR3 nucleotides: TGTGCCAGCAGCTTAGCCACCGGAGCGGGGGAAAACAATGAGCAGTTCTTC. Translated: CASSLATGAGENNEQFF.

Comments on this clone: The same CDR3 can be traced to other DNA sequences in this sample. The chain is built from TRBV7-2 and TRBJ2-5; TRBD2 agrees at 9 bases. Germline V CDR1 and CDR2: SGHTA, FQGNSA. This CDR3 spans 15 amino acids. V was clipped by 1 base and J by 2 bases; unmatched bases: 2. In nucleotides, the CDR3 is TGTGCCAGCAGCTTAGGACTAGCGGAACAAGAGACCCAGTACTTC. Amino acid sequence: CASSLGLAEQETQYF.

This chain links TRBV2 with TRBJ2-1, with 9 bases identical to TRBD2. Germline CDR1 and CDR2: SNHLY and FYNNEI. CDR3 size: 15 residues. V lost 6 bases and J lost 4; bases outside the gene matches: 7. DNA for the CDR3: TGTGCCAGCAGGGCGGAGACTAGCGGTTACAATGAGCAGTTCTTC. Amino acid sequence: CASRAETSGYNEQFF.

The chain combines TRBV7-2 with TRBJ2-7, with 7 nucleotides matching TRBD1. CDR1 is SGHTA and CDR2 is FQGNSA in the germline V gene. The V segment lost 2 bases and the J segment 12 bases; nucleotides outside the gene matches: 13. CDR3 length equals 14 residues. CDR3 nucleotides: TGTGCCAGCAGCTTACAGGACAACAGGGGCCGAGGGTACTTC. Translating gives CASSLQDNRGRGYF.

The V call is TRBV5-6, the J call TRBJ2-7; TRBD1 aligns across 7 bases. CDR1 SGHDT and CDR2 YYEEEE come from the germline V gene. The J segment lost 7 bases and the V segment lost 0 bases, leaving 7 bases of the junction unmatched. The CDR3 covers 14 residues. The CDR3 loop is CASSLGQGSWEQYF. CDR3 sequence (DNA): TGTGCCAGCAGCTTGGGACAGGGATCTTGGGAGCAGTACTTC.

The chain has TRBV6-5 and TRBJ2-7; 7 bases fit TRBD1. With V trimmed by 2 bases and J by 3 bases, 1 base remained unmatched. The length of the CDR3 is 13 residues. CDR1 and CDR2 from the germline V gene are MNHEY and SVGAGI. The CDR3: CASSYTGVYEQYF. CDR3 DNA sequence: TGTGCCAGCAGTTACACAGGGGTCTACGAGCAGTACTTC.

The J gene is TRBJ1-5, the V gene TRBV5-6; 9 bases fit TRBD1. Germline V lookup: CDR1 SGHDT, CDR2 YYEEEE. This CDR3 is built from 14 residues. Losses at the gene ends were 3 bases for V and 5 bases for J; bases not matched to a gene: 3. The CDR3 protein is CASSYGQGHQPQHF. CDR3 coding DNA: TGTGCCAGCAGCTATGGACAGGGGCATCAGCCCCAGCATTTT.

V usage is TRBV10-1 and J usage is TRBJ1-5; D is unclear. There are 17 residues in the CDR3. Deletions cut 7 bases from V and 0 bases from J, with 19 bases between. Looked up from germline, CDR1 is WNHNN and CDR2 is SYGVQD (reference sequence). Here the CDR3 DNA reads TGCGCCAGCACCGCCTCGGACGGGATTTATAGCAATCAGCCCCAGCATTTT. Its protein product is CASTASDGIYSNQPQHF.

A word on this clone: The junction shows a germline mismatch at one end, possibly a read error. The chain links TRBV2 to TRBJ2-4; 9 nucleotides agree with TRBD2. The length of the CDR3 is 13 residues. Germline assignment: CDR1 SNHLY and CDR2 FYNNEI. The CDR3 region is CASSVGGGEVRNF. In DNA, the CDR3 is TGTGCCAGCAGTGTAGGCGGGGGGGAGGTGAGGAACTTC.

This chain uses TRBV7-3 with TRBJ1-1; D ambiguous. V lost 1 base to trimming and J lost 1 base, with 7 bases between them. Germline CDR1 reads SGHTA; CDR2 reads FQGTGA. The CDR3 extends over 14 amino acids. The CDR3 nucleotides read TGTGCCAGCAGCTTAATCGCGGGGAACACTGAAGCTTTCTTT. Translated, it gives CASSLIAGNTEAFF.

The V gene is TRBV27, the J gene TRBJ1-1; the D gene is possibly TRBD1 (6 bases). CDR3 length equals 15 residues. Germline V gives CDR1 MNHEY, CDR2 SMNVEV (reference sequence). The V end lost 5 bases, the J end lost 1 base, and 14 bases lay between the germline ends. DNA for the CDR3: TGTGCCAGCAGTCTAAGGGACACCGGGAACACTGAAGCTTTCTTT. Its protein is CASSLRDTGNTEAFF.

The gene calls are TRBV19 and TRBJ2-7, with D uncertain. V lost 3 bases and J 5 bases, leaving 5 bases between the germline ends. CDR1 and CDR2 (germline): LNHDA, SQIVND (reference sequence). CDR3 length equals 11 residues. The CDR3 here is CASSIGNEQYF. DNA of the CDR3: TGTGCCAGTAGTATTGGCAACGAGCAGTACTTC.